Here is one T cell receptor beta chain with its context. A much larger clone sits a single nucleotide away, making a read error possible. Previously published methods and listed TCR primers were used for the bulk TCR libraries. TCRdb re-called the PCR reads through MiXCR, storing one row per CDR3 protein. In the table there are 90,000 or so distinct CDR3 sequences, about 23% of which are singletons. The data were obtained in a study of molecular identifiers for immune sequencing clone quantification. Libraries of naive CD8 cells were prepared from around 20,000 to 1,000,000 sorted cells using 10%, 30% or 50% RNA. Sorted naive CD8 T cells were those defined as CD8+CD4-CCR7+CD45RA+. With V trimmed by 6 bases and J by 5 bases, 11 bases remained unmatched. This CDR3 region has 16 residues. Germline V CDR1 and CDR2: MNHEY, SVGAGI.

This sequence was found in a human donor in good health. Some libraries in this study had Jurkat cell RNA spiked in. The chain uses TRBV6-5 and TRBJ2-3; TRBD2 agrees at 10 bases. Sequenced: naive CD8+ T cells from blood, with Jurkat cell RNA spiked in. Subset denoted: FACS-sorted CD8+CD4-CCR7+CD45RA+ naive T cells. The CDR3: CASRLLAGATIDTQYF. The CDR3 DNA reads as TGTGCCAGCAGACTTCTAGCGGGGGCCACCATAGATACGCAGTATTTT.